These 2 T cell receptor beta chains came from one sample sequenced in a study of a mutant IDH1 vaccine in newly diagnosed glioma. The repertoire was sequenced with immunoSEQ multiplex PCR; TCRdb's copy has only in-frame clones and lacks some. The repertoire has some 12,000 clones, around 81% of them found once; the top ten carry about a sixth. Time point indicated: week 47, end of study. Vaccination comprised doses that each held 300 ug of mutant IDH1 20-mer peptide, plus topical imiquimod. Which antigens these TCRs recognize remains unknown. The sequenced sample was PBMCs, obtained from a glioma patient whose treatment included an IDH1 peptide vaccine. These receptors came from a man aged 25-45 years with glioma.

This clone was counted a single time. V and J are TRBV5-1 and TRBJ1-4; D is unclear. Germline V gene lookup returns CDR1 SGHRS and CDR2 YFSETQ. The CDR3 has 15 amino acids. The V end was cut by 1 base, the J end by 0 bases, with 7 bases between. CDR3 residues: CASSLIAATNEKLFF. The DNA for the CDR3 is TGCGCCAGCAGCTTGATTGCTGCAACTAATGAAAAACTGTTTTTT.

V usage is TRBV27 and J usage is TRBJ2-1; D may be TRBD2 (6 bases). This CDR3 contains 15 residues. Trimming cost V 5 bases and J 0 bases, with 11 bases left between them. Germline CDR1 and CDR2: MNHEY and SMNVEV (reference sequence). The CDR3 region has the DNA TGTGCCAGCAGTGCACGGGAGTCCTCCTACAATGAGCAGTTCTTC. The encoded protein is CASSARESSYNEQFF.